This T cell receptor beta chain stems from a study of blood T cell repertoires in COVID-19. Profiling relied on immunoSEQ multiplex PCR, and the TCRdb table lists in-frame clones only, not all of them. Of about 320,000 clones listed, roughly 85% were seen once; the top ten hold approximately 5%. Looked up from germline, CDR1 is KGHSH and CDR2 is LQKENI. Trimming pared 0 bases from V and 10 bases from J, leaving 9 bases between. This CDR3 region has 13 residues. The chain is built from TRBV18 and TRBJ1-4; D unresolved. This clonotype originated in a woman younger than 45 who had recovered from COVID-19. Sequencing was done on a sample of PBMCs or T cells enriched from blood (not recorded which). CDR3 residues: CASSPPGEGKLFF. The DNA for the CDR3 is TGTGCCAGCTCACCACCCGGGGAGGGAAAACTGTTTTTT.